What follows is one T cell receptor beta chain and its context. The table came from immunoSEQ multiplex PCR; TCRdb's copy has only in-frame clones and leaves some out. The data show some 100,000 clones, around 94% seen once. This record belongs to a study of OX40 agonist ivuxolimab in advanced cancers. The CDR3 contains 13 residues. Trimming removed 2 bases at V and 2 bases at J, with 6 bases between. Germline CDR1 is MNHEY and CDR2 is SVGAGI. The chain links TRBV6-5 to TRBJ2-5; D is unresolved. The sequence was obtained from an adult with an advanced solid tumor such as melanoma, head and neck, liver or kidney cancer. Sample: CD4+ or CD8+ T cells sorted from blood, taken in a trial of the OX40 agonist ivuxolimab. The CDR3 here is CASSYDGQETQYF. As DNA, the CDR3 is TGTGCCAGCAGTTACGACGGGCAAGAGACCCAGTACTTC.